What follows are 9 T cell receptor beta chains derived from one specimen sequenced in a study of blood T cell repertoires in COVID-19. Using immunoSEQ multiplex PCR, the repertoire was profiled, and TCRdb retains in-frame clones only, with some absent. The repertoire holds fewer than 250,000 clones, with over 90% as singletons. The sequenced sample consisted of peripheral blood. These TCRs come from a man aged 30 to 39 with COVID-19, enrolled during active disease.

The chain recombines TRBV4-2 with TRBJ2-3; the match to TRBD2 covers 7 bases. The CDR3 is 18 amino acids. Germline trimming cut 1 base from V and 5 bases from J; bases unmatched to any gene: 15. The germline V gene has CDR1 LGHNA and CDR2 YNFKEQ. CDR3 loop: CASSQVGGALGRGDTQYF. The DNA of the CDR3 is TGTGCCAGCAGCCAAGTCGGTGGCGCACTAGGGAGGGGAGATACGCAGTATTTT.

This chain uses TRBV2 with TRBJ1-5, with 8 bases fitting TRBD1. Germline V lookup: CDR1 SNHLY, CDR2 FYNNEI. With 3 bases clipped from V and 6 bases from J, the junction kept 4 bases outside the gene matches. This CDR3 has 14 residues. CDR3 in DNA: TGTGCCAGCAGTGATGGGACAGGAGGTCAGCCCCAGCATTTT. Translated: CASSDGTGGQPQHF. The entire variable domain, with the rest obtained from reference TRBV2 and TRBJ1-5, is as follows: EPEVTQTPSHQVTQMGQEVILRCVPISNHLYFYWYRQILGQKVEFLVSFYNNEISEKSEIFDDQFSVERPDGSNFTLKIRSTKLEDSAMYFCASSDGTGGQPQHFGDGTRLSIL.

The chain is built from TRBV10-3 and TRBJ2-5, with D tentatively TRBD2 (5 bases). Trimming removed 3 bases at V and 4 bases at J, with 18 bases between. The CDR3 is 16 amino acids. Germline loops: CDR1 ENHRY, CDR2 SYGVKD. CDR3 residues: CAISDGGRPTGETQYF. The CDR3 DNA follows: TGTGCCATCAGTGACGGAGGCAGGCCCACGGGAGAGACCCAGTACTTC.

The rearrangement uses TRBV7-3 and TRBJ1-6, with 9 bases identical to TRBD1. Germline V gene lookup returns CDR1 SGHTA and CDR2 FQGTGA. V was pared by 5 bases and J by 14 bases, with 10 bases of the junction left unmatched. The CDR3 is 14 amino acids. CDR3 sequence reads: CASSTTGTGSALHF. CDR3 in DNA: TGTGCCAGCAGCACAACCGGGACAGGGTCCGCCCTCCACTTT.

The gene calls are TRBV4-2 and TRBJ2-7, with D tentatively TRBD1 (5 bases). V was trimmed by 1 base and J by 6 bases, leaving 16 bases between them. The CDR3 length is 15 residues. CDR1 and CDR2 (germline): LGHNA, YNFKEQ. The DNA of the CDR3 is TGTGCCAGCAGCCAAGTAGGTCAGGGATCGGTCGAGCAGTACTTC. Its protein product is CASSQVGQGSVEQYF.

J is TRBJ1-2 and V is TRBV6-5, with 7 bases aligning to TRBD1. The CDR3 sequence is 15 residues long. Trimming took 6 bases from V and 1 from J; bases not matched to a gene: 8. Germline CDR1 is MNHEY and CDR2 is SVGAGI. CDR3 sequence (DNA): TGTGCCAGCAGAGGACCGGGACAGAGTAACTATGGCTACACCTTC. Translated, it gives CASRGPGQSNYGYTF.

V and J are TRBV5-1 and TRBJ2-2, with D possibly being TRBD2 (5 bases). V was cut by 2 bases and J by 6 bases, with 11 bases left in between. The germline V gene has CDR1 SGHRS and CDR2 YFSETQ. The CDR3 runs to 14 residues. CDR3 DNA: TGCGCCAGCAGCTTAACTAGAAGCGCCGGGGAGCTGTTTTTT. Translating gives CASSLTRSAGELFF.

The genes are TRBV27 and TRBJ2-7; the match to TRBD2 covers 10 bases. CDR3 length equals 15 residues. V gave up 6 bases and J gave up 1 base; unmatched junction bases: 6. Germline loops: CDR1 MNHEY, CDR2 SMNVEV (reference sequence). The CDR3 DNA reads TGTGCCAGCAGCGAACTAGCGGGGCTTTCCTACGAGCAGTACTTC. This codes for CASSELAGLSYEQYF.

This chain uses TRBV6-5 with TRBJ1-2; TRBD1 might be the D (5 bases). The CDR3 has 14 amino acids. Germline lookup yields CDR1 MNHEY and CDR2 SVGAGI. With 5 bases removed from V and 8 bases from J, the gap between germline ends came to 18 bases. The CDR3 bases are TGTGCCAGCAGTCCGGAGGGGCCCAGAGTAGGCTACACCTTC. Its protein product is CASSPEGPRVGYTF.